There are a few counts of the clone carrying this TCR beta chain. The germline V gene encodes CDR1 SGDLS and CDR2 YYNGEE. V was pared by 1 base and J by 7 bases, with 15 bases between. This CDR3 region has 15 residues. None of the glioblastoma patients had an isocitrate dehydrogenase mutation. The PCR used 60 V beta and 13 J beta primers. The protocol was immunoSEQ multiplex PCR, while the TCRdb copy is restricted to in-frame clones and leaves out a portion. This table has about 87,000 clones, roughly 89% appearing once. This sample stems from a study of glioma-infiltrating T cells after dendritic cell vaccination.

The sample was blood, taken before dendritic cell vaccination. This chain links TRBV9 with TRBJ2-1, with D possibly TRBD1 on 5 matching bases. This clonotype originated in a human donor with glioblastoma. DNA of the CDR3: TGTGCCAGCAGCGTACTGGCTAAGCAGGGAAATGAGCAGTTCTTC. It is translated as CASSVLAKQGNEQFF.